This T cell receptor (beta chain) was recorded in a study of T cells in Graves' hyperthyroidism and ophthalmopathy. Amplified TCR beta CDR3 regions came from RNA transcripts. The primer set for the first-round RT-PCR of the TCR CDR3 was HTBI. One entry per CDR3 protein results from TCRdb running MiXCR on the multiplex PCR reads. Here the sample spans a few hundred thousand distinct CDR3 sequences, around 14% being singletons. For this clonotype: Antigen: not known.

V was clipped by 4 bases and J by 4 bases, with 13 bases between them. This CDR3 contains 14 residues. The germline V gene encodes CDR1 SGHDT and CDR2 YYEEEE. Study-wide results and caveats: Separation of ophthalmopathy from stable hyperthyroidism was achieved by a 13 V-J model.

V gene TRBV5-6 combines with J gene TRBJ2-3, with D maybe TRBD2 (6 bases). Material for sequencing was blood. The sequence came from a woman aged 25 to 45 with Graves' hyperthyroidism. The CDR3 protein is CASSPWRDPDTQYF. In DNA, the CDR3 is TGTGCCAGCAGCCCTTGGCGGGATCCAGATACGCAGTATTTT.